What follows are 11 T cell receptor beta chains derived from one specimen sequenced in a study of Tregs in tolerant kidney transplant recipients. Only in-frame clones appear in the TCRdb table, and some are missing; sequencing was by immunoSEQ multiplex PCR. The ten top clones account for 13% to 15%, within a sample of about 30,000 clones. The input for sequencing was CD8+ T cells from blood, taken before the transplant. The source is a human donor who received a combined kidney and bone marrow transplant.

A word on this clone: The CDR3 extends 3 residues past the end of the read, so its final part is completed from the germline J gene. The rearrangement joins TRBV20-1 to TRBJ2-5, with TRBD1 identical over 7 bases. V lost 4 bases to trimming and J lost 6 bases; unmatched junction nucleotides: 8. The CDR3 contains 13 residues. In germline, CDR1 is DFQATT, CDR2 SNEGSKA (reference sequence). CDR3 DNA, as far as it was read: TGCAGTGCTACTGAAGGGGGCAGGAAGACC. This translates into CSATEGGRKT. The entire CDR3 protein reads CSATEGGRKTQYF.

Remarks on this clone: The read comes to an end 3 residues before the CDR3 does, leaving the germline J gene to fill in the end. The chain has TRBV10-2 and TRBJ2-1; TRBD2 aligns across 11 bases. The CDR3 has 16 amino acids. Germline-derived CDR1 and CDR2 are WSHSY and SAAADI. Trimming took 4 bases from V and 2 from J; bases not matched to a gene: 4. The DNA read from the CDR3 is TGCGCCAGCAGTGTCAGACTAGCGGGGCCCTACAATGAG. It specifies CASSVRLAGPYNE. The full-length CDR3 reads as CASSVRLAGPYNEQFF.

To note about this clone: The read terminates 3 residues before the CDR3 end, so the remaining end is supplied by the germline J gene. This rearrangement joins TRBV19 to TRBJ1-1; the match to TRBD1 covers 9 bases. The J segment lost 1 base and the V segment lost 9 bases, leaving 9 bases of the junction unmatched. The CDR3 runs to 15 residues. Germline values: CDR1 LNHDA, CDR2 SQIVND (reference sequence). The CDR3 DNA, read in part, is TGTGCCAGCGTACCGGGACAGGGTACGAACACTGAA. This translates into CASVPGQGTNTE. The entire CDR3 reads CASVPGQGTNTEAFF. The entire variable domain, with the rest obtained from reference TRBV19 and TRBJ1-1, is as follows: DGGITQSPKYLFRKEGQNVTLSCEQNLNHDAMYWYRQDPGQGLRLIYYSQIVNDFQKGDIAEGYSVSREKKESFPLTVTSAQKNPTAFYLCASVPGQGTNTEAFFGQGTRLTVV.

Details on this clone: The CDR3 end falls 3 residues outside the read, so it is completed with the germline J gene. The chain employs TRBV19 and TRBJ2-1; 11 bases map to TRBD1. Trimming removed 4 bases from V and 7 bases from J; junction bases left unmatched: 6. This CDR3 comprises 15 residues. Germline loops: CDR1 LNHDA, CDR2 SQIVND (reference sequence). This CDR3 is CASSRWTGGRNEQFF. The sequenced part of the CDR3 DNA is TGTGCCAGTAGTAGATGGACAGGGGGCCGGAATGAG.

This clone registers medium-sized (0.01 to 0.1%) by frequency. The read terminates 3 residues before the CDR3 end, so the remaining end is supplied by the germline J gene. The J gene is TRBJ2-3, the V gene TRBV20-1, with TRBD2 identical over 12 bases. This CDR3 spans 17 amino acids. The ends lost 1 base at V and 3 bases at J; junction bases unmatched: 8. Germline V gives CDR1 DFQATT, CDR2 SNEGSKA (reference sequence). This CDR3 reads CSARVPSTSGRTDTQYF. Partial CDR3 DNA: TGCAGTGCTAGAGTTCCCTCGACTAGCGGGAGAACAGATACG.

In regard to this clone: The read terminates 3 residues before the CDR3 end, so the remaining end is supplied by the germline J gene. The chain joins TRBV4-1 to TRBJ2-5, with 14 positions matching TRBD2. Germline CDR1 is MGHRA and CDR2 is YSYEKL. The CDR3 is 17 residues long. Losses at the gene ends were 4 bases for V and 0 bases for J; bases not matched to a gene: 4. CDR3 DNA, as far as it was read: TGCGCCAGCAGCCTGGGACTAGCGGGAGCGGACCAAGAGACC. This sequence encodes CASSLGLAGADQET. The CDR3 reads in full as CASSLGLAGADQETQYF.

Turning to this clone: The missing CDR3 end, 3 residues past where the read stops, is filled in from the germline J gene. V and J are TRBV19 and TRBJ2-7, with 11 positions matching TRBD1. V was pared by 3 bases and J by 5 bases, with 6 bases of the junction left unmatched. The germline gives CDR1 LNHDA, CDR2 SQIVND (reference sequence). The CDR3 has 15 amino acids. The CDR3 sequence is CASSIGQGAGNEQYF. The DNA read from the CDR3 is TGTGCCAGTAGTATTGGACAGGGGGCGGGAAACGAG.

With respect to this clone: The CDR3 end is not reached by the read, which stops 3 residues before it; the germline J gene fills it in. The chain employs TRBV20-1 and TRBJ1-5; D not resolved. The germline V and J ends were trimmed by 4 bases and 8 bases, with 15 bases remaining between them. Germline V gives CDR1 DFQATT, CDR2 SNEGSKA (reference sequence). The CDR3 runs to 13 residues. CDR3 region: CSAKSDSYEPQHF. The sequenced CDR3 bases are TGCAGTGCTAAGTCAGATTCTTACGAGCCC.

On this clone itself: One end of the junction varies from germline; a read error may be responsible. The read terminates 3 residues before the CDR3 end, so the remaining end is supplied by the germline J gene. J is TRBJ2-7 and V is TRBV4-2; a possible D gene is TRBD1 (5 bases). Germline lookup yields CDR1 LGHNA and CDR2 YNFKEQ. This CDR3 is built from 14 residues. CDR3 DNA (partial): TGCGCCAGCAGCCAAACGGGCAGGGCCCACGAG. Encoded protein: CASSQTGRAHE. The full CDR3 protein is CASSQTGRAHEQYF.

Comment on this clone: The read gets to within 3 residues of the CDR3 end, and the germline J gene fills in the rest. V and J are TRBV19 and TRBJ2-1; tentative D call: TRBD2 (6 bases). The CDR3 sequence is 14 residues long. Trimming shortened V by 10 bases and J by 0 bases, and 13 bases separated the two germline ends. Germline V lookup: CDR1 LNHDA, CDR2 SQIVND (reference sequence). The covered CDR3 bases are TGTGCCACCGGTCCCGGGGGCTCCTACAATGAG. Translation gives CATGPGGSYNE. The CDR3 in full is CATGPGGSYNEQFF.

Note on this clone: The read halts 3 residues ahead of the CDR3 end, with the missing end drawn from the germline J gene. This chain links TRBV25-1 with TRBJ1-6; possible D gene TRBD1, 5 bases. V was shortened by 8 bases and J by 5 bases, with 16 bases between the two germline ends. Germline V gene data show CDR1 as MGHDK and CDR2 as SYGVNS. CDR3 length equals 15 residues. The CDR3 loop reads CASSPGETDNSPLHF. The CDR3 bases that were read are TGTGCCAGCTCCCCGGGGGAAACAGATAATTCACCC.